Listed here is a single T cell receptor beta chain. This CDR3 is also generated by other DNA sequences in the sample. CDR1 and CDR2 from the germline V gene are MNHEY and SVGAGI. J lost 3 bases, V lost 0 bases, and 0 bases had no gene match. This CDR3 contains 15 residues. Using immunoSEQ multiplex PCR, the repertoire was profiled, and TCRdb retains in-frame clones only, with some absent. The table includes around 100,000 clones, around nine tenths detected once. These data come from a study of T cells after somatic rescue of genetic block. The V call is TRBV6-5, the J call TRBJ2-7; 12 positions agree with TRBD2. The sample was peripheral blood mononuclear cells (PBMCs). The clonotype was recovered from a woman aged 18-29 years. CDR3 nucleotides: TGTGCCAGCAGTTACTCGACTAGCGGGGGCTACGAGCAGTACTTC. Its translation is CASSYSTSGGYEQYF.